One sample yielded the 10 T cell receptor beta chains listed below, sequenced in a study of blood T cell repertoires in COVID-19 (dated by TCRdb to the early 2020s). The protocol used for the library was the immunoSEQ multiplex PCR assay. TCRdb carries this immuneACCESS record with in-frame sequences only. Its versions omit some clonotypes, under half of them owing to an unresolved V gene in the studies checked, with the rest unexplained. This sample holds about 250,000 clones; roughly 86% were observed only once. The ten largest account for around 1.5% of the sample. What was sequenced was peripheral blood. The receptors originated from a woman aged 55-69 years who had recovered from COVID-19.

This clone was seen more than once but under ten times. The chain links TRBV11-3 to TRBJ2-2; D unresolved. V shed 5 bases and J shed 6 bases, with 7 bases lying between them. The CDR3 sequence is 12 residues long. Germline CDR1 and CDR2: SGHNT and YENEEA. CDR3 sequence: CASSPSPGELFF. DNA of the CDR3: TGTGCCAGCAGCCCGAGTCCCGGGGAGCTGTTTTTT.

CDR3 nucleotide sequence: TGTGCCAGTGGAGACAGGGGAGGGTATGAAAAACTGTTTTTT. Translated: CASGDRGGYEKLFF. This chain links TRBV19 with TRBJ1-4; 8 bases match TRBD1. V trimming: 8 bases; J trimming: 6 bases; junction bases outside the gene matches: 8. The CDR3 spans 14 residues. Germline CDR1 and CDR2: LNHDA and SQIVND (reference sequence).

This rearrangement joins TRBV7-2 to TRBJ1-2; 9 positions agree with TRBD1. CDR1 is SGHTA, CDR2 FQGNSA, per germline. V shed 5 bases, J shed 5 bases, and the junction held 6 bases outside the gene matches. CDR3 length: 14 residues. The CDR3 DNA sequence: TGTGCCAGCAGCCCAGCCGGGACAGGGTATGGCTACACCTTC. This encodes CASSPAGTGYGYTF.

The chain combines TRBV10-3 with TRBJ1-5, with D possibly being TRBD1 (6 bases). Germline CDR1 and CDR2: ENHRY and SYGVKD. The V and J ends lost 6 bases and 5 bases respectively, with 14 bases between them. CDR3 size: 14 residues. CDR3 loop: CAIRKQGLDQPQHF. CDR3 DNA: TGTGCCATCAGAAAACAGGGCTTGGATCAGCCCCAGCATTTT.

The chain employs TRBV11-2 and TRBJ1-4; D is perhaps TRBD1 (5 bases). Trimming left V 2 bases short and J 4 bases short, with 14 bases between. The CDR3 consists of 16 residues. From germline, CDR1 is SGHAT and CDR2 FQNNGV. Written as DNA, the CDR3 is TGTGCCAGCAGCTTAATACCCAGGGCAGTTAATGAAAAACTGTTTTTT. Its translation: CASSLIPRAVNEKLFF.

The CDR3 nucleotides read TGTGCCAGCAGCCCTCCCGCGGCAGTGAATAATTCACCCCTCCACTTT. Its protein product is CASSPPAAVNNSPLHF. V usage is TRBV7-9 and J usage is TRBJ1-6; the D is unclear. Trimming took 5 bases from V and 5 from J, leaving 16 bases between them. Per germline, CDR1 SEHNR and CDR2 FQNEAQ (reference sequence). The CDR3 loop spans 16 amino acids. The full variable domain, rest sourced from reference TRBV7-9 and TRBJ1-6, is DTGVSQNPRHKITKRGQNVTFRCDPISEHNRLYWYRQTLGQGPEFLTYFQNEAQLEKSRLLSDRFSAERPKGSFSTLEIQRTEQGDSAMYLCASSPPAAVNNSPLHFGNGTRLTVT.

The V and J genes are TRBV18 and TRBJ2-6; D is possibly TRBD1 (5 bases). This CDR3 is 16 amino acids long. The germline gives CDR1 KGHSH, CDR2 LQKENI. Trimming pared 2 bases from V and 2 bases from J, leaving 10 bases between. CDR3 sequence: CASSPSFRAGANVLTF. CDR3 sequence (DNA): TGTGCCAGCTCACCAAGTTTCAGGGCTGGGGCCAACGTCCTGACTTTC.

This clone was detected ten times or more. This chain uses TRBV21-1 with TRBJ1-5. TRBV21-1 is a documented pseudogene. The CDR3 contains 11 residues. The chain's CDR3 is CASNPLESQHF. The CDR3 bases are TGTGCCAGCAACCCTTTAGAGTCCCAGCATTTT.

CDR3 in amino acids: CASSFRGTGSQPQHF. The CDR3 DNA reads as TGTGCCAGCAGTTTTCGTGGGACAGGGAGTCAGCCCCAGCATTTT. The rearrangement joins TRBV28 to TRBJ1-5; 9 bases agree with TRBD1. The CDR3 totals 15 residues. The ends lost 3 bases at V and 6 bases at J; junction bases unmatched: 6. Germline V gene data show CDR1 as MDHEN and CDR2 as SYDVKM.

The chain has TRBV18 and TRBJ1-5; D is perhaps TRBD1 (5 bases). V was clipped by 2 bases and J by 3 bases, with 11 bases between them. The CDR3 spans 15 residues. Germline values: CDR1 KGHSH, CDR2 LQKENI. CDR3 protein: CASSPMTAYNQPQHF. The CDR3, as DNA: TGTGCCAGCTCACCAATGACAGCTTACAATCAGCCCCAGCATTTT.